A selection of T cell receptor beta chains follows, all from one sample in a study of T cells after yellow fever vaccination. TCRdb recomputed calls from the 5' RACE reads with MiXCR, one row per CDR3 protein. Altogether 90,000 to 150,000 distinct CDR3 sequences are present, about 7% being singletons, with the ten largest covering roughly 2.5%. Here the sequenced sample was CD4+ T cells sorted from PBMCs, taken around 45 days after the first yellow fever vaccination. The receptors shown here come from a man between 18 and 29 years old who received the YFV17D yellow fever vaccine. The CDR3 runs from the conserved cysteine through the conserved F or W. A D gene is named only where the DNA matches it firmly. Rows may omit the clone size; those that give it use once, few, many or a size class.

DNA	CDR3	J	D	size	V
TGTGCCAGCAGCTACGGGGAACTACGGAGCACAGATACGCAGTATTTT	CASSYGELRSTDTQYF	TRBJ2-3	-	many	TRBV7-6
TGTGCCAGCAGCCAGACCGGGGGGCTCCCTCTTGGAGATACGCAGTATTTT	CASSQTGGLPLGDTQYF	TRBJ2-3	-	-	TRBV3-1
TGTGCCAGCACCCCTAGCGGGGGTTTGCAAGAGACCCAGTACTTC	CASTPSGGLQETQYF	TRBJ2-5	TRBD2	many	TRBV28
TGTGCCAGCAGCAAAACTGCAGCGGGGGGGCCAGATACGCAGTATTTT	CASSKTAAGGPDTQYF	TRBJ2-3	TRBD2	many	TRBV7-8
TGCGCCAGCAGCTCGGACAGTTTTTATGGCTACACCTTC	CASSSDSFYGYTF	TRBJ1-2	-	many	TRBV5-1
TGTGCCAGCAGCTTCCCAAAAGGGGCGGACAGGTACAATGAGCAGTTCTTC	CASSFPKGADRYNEQFF	TRBJ2-1	TRBD1	many	TRBV7-2
TGCAGCGTTGAAATAGCGGATACGCAGTATTTT	CSVEIADTQYF	TRBJ2-3	-	many	TRBV29-1
TGTGCCAGCAGCCCCGGGACTAGGTCGGGAGAGACCCAGTACTTC	CASSPGTRSGETQYF	TRBJ2-5	TRBD2	-	TRBV12-3/TRBV12-4
TGTGCCAGCAACGGGGTCGCGGGAAACACCATATATTTT	CASNGVAGNTIYF	TRBJ1-3	-	many	TRBV6-2/TRBV6-3
TGTGCCAGCAGCTTAGGAGGACAGGGGAGCATTCAGTACTTC	CASSLGGQGSIQYF	TRBJ2-4	TRBD1	many	TRBV7-9
TGTGCCAGCAGGGTGGGAAAAGGGTATAATTCACCCCTCCACTTT	CASRVGKGYNSPLHF	TRBJ1-6	-	many	TRBV12-3/TRBV12-4
TGTGCCAGCAGTGAGGACACAGGGAACGGGCAGTACTTC	CASSEDTGNGQYF	TRBJ2-7	-	many	TRBV6-4
TGTGCCAGCAGTTTAAGTATCGTAACTCAGCCCCAGCATTTT	CASSLSIVTQPQHF	TRBJ1-5	-	many	TRBV12-3/TRBV12-4
TGCGCCAGCAGATCGAAGGTAGCCAAAAACATTCAGTACTTC	CASRSKVAKNIQYF	TRBJ2-4	-	-	TRBV23-1
TGTGCCAGCAGCGGTTTTCTGGGAGGCGCTGAAGCTTTCTTT	CASSGFLGGAEAFF	TRBJ1-1	-	many	TRBV5-5
TGTGCCAGCTCCGAGGGGACAGCCACAGATACGCAGTATTTT	CASSEGTATDTQYF	TRBJ2-3	TRBD1	many	TRBV18
TGTGCCAGCAGCTCCCCCCGGGCGGGGGGCGCCGATACGCAGTATTTT	CASSSPRAGGADTQYF	TRBJ2-3	TRBD2	-	TRBV13
TGTGCCAGCAATACCGGGAGGATTGTCGCCTATGGCTACACCTTC	CASNTGRIVAYGYTF	TRBJ1-2	-	-	TRBV6-5
TGCAGTGCTAGATCACGGGTTACCACTGAAGCTTTCTTT	CSARSRVTTEAFF	TRBJ1-1	-	many	TRBV20-1
TGTGCCAGCAGCTTGATACGGGGGGATGAGCAGTTCTTC	CASSLIRGDEQFF	TRBJ2-1	TRBD2	many	TRBV5-6
TGTGCCAGTAGTATAGGAAGGGCGCAGTATTTT	CASSIGRAQYF	TRBJ2-3	-	-	TRBV19
TGTGCCAGCAGCGCAGGGGAGCTGGCCATTCAGTACTTC	CASSAGELAIQYF	TRBJ2-4	-	-	TRBV7-2
TGTGCCAGCAGTCGACGACAGGGTTTATCGTACTTC	CASSRRQGLSYF	TRBJ2-7	TRBD1	many	TRBV12-3/TRBV12-4
TGTGCCAGCAGCTTAGTTCTGGCGGATACGCAGTATTTT	CASSLVLADTQYF	TRBJ2-3	-	many	TRBV7-8
TGTGCCAGCAGCCGCGGGAGTTCAAACATTCAGTACTTC	CASSRGSSNIQYF	TRBJ2-4	TRBD2	many	TRBV7-2
TGTGCCAGCAGCTTTAGACCCTCAGATACGCAGTATTTT	CASSFRPSDTQYF	TRBJ2-3	-	many	TRBV7-2
TGTGCCAGCAGTTACTCACGGGTCACCTACGAGCAGTACTTC	CASSYSRVTYEQYF	TRBJ2-7	-	many	TRBV6-5
TGTGCCAGCAGCTTAGTAGGCGGGTCGCTAAACACTGAAGCTTTCTTT	CASSLVGGSLNTEAFF	TRBJ1-1	-	-	TRBV7-2
TGCGCCAGCAGCTTGGTGGGCAGCTCCTACAATGAGCAGTTCTTC	CASSLVGSSYNEQFF	TRBJ2-1	-	many	TRBV5-1
TGTGCCACCAGCAGAGGGGGACTAGAAGGGTTACGACAGTTCTTC	CATSRGGLEGLRQFF	TRBJ2-1	TRBD2	-	TRBV15
TGTGCCAGCAGTTACAGGCGTTCGTGGGGCCTAGGGTCACCCCTCCACTTT	CASSYRRSWGLGSPLHF	TRBJ1-6	-	few	TRBV6-5
TGTGCCAGCAGCCAGATGGGACAGGGCAATGAGCAGTTCTTC	CASSQMGQGNEQFF	TRBJ2-1	TRBD1	many	TRBV3-1
TGTGCCAGCAGCGTAGGAGGGGGAATCCCCCCCCTCCACTTT	CASSVGGGIPPLHF	TRBJ1-6	-	many	TRBV7-2
TGCGCCAGCAGCCTCGGGACTAGCGGAGGGGTGGAGACCCAGTACTTC	CASSLGTSGGVETQYF	TRBJ2-5	TRBD2	many	TRBV5-1
TGCGCCAGCAGCTTGGACGAGGACAGGGGAGATACGCAGTATTTT	CASSLDEDRGDTQYF	TRBJ2-3	TRBD1	few	TRBV5-1
TGTGCCATCAGTAACAGGGAATCCTACAATGAGCAGTTCTTC	CAISNRESYNEQFF	TRBJ2-1	-	-	TRBV10-3
TGCGCCAGCAGCGTGACAGGGGGCAAAGAGACCCAGTACTTC	CASSVTGGKETQYF	TRBJ2-5	TRBD1	many	TRBV5-1
TGCGCCAGCAGCTCGCACACGTTCCAAGAGACCCAGTACTTC	CASSSHTFQETQYF	TRBJ2-5	-	-	TRBV5-1
TGTGCCACCAGCAGGGGGATCGCTGACAGATTTTATAGCAATCAGCCCCAGCATTTT	CATSRGIADRFYSNQPQHF	TRBJ1-5	-	many	TRBV15
TGTGCCAGCAGAAGACAGGGGGAAACTGAAGCTTTCTTT	CASRRQGETEAFF	TRBJ1-1	TRBD1	-	TRBV6-5
TGTGCCAGCAGCCCGACCCTTGAGACAGGGTCGGTGAACAATGAGCAGTTCTTC	CASSPTLETGSVNNEQFF	TRBJ2-1	TRBD1	-	TRBV11-1
TGTGCCAGCACTTTAAGACAGGGGGCCGATGAGCAGTTCTTC	CASTLRQGADEQFF	TRBJ2-1	TRBD1	many	TRBV12-3/TRBV12-4
TGTGCCAGCAGCTTCGATTTTGGGACCGGGGAGCTGTTTTTT	CASSFDFGTGELFF	TRBJ2-2	-	many	TRBV7-6
TGTGCCAGCCAATCCGGAGTCGTTAGTGGCGGGGAGCTGTTTTTT	CASQSGVVSGGELFF	TRBJ2-2	-	many	TRBV3-1
TGCAGTGCTAGCGAGGGGGGCAGGGTTTTAGGAGGCTACACCTTC	CSASEGGRVLGGYTF	TRBJ1-2	-	many	TRBV20-1
TGTGCCAGCAGCCAAGGAGGAGCGGGGGGGCAGTTCTTC	CASSQGGAGGQFF	TRBJ2-1	TRBD2	few	TRBV3-1
TGTGCCAGCAGCTTAGAACTAGCTTCAGATACGCAGTATTTT	CASSLELASDTQYF	TRBJ2-3	-	many	TRBV11-2